The present T cell receptor beta chain was sequenced within a study of CD8 T cells in Susac syndrome. The multiple sclerosis controls were treatment-naive patients with relapsing-remitting disease that was stable or active. Random hexamers served to reverse transcribe about 0.5 to 1 ug RNA. Each CDR3 protein gets one entry after TCRdb re-called the immunoSEQ multiplex PCR reads with MiXCR. Among 230,000 or so distinct CDR3 sequences, 95% were seen once, and the ten largest hold 0.095%. The CDR3 has 15 residues. V was clipped by 2 bases and J by 4 bases, with 12 bases between them. Germline lookup yields CDR1 SGHNT and CDR2 YENEEA.

The sequenced sample was CD4+ T cells from PBMCs. The sequence was collected from a human donor with multiple sclerosis. The chain uses TRBV11-3 and TRBJ2-1, with D possibly being TRBD1 (6 bases). For the CDR3, the DNA is TGTGCCAGCAGCTTAAGGACAGAATCATACAATGAGCAGTTCTTC. Translation: CASSLRTESYNEQFF.